The 16 T cell receptor beta chains below all came from one sample that was sequenced in a study of blood T cell repertoires in COVID-19 (dated by TCRdb to the early 2020s). To prepare the library, the immunoSEQ multiplex PCR assay was applied. The clones in this table, taken by TCRdb from immuneACCESS, are in-frame only. Not every clone is retained; where verified, under half of the shortfall comes from an unresolved V gene, and the cause of the rest is unknown. In this sample the table shows 60,000 to 80,000 clones, more than 80% of which occur a single time. Together, the top ten hold 1.3% of the sample. Specimen: peripheral blood. The receptors were sampled from a woman of 80 years or more with acute or convalescent COVID-19.

This chain connects TRBV19 to TRBJ1-5; TRBD1 matches at 8 bases. V shed 5 bases and J 5 bases; nucleotides not matched to a gene: 2. The CDR3 spans 13 residues. Germline V CDR1 and CDR2: LNHDA, SQIVND (reference sequence). This chain's CDR3 is CASSVQGDQPQHF. CDR3 DNA sequence: TGTGCCAGTAGTGTACAGGGGGATCAGCCCCAGCATTTT.

The chain is built from TRBV18 and TRBJ1-5, with TRBD1 identical over 7 bases. The germline CDR1 and CDR2 sequences are KGHSH and LQKENI. The CDR3 runs to 15 residues. V gave up 2 bases and J gave up 0 bases; unmatched junction bases: 1. The CDR3 loop is CASSPGTASNQPQHF. The CDR3 DNA is TGTGCCAGCTCACCAGGGACAGCTAGCAATCAGCCCCAGCATTTT. The variable domain in full, with the rest retrieved from reference TRBV18 and TRBJ1-5, is NAGVMQNPRHLVRRRGQEARLRCSPMKGHSHVYWYRQLPEEGLKFMVYLQKENIIDESGMPKERFSAEFPKEGPSILRIQQVVRGDSAAYFCASSPGTASNQPQHFGDGTRLSIL.

This chain uses TRBV6-5 with TRBJ1-1, with unresolved D. From germline, CDR1 is MNHEY and CDR2 SVGAGI. CDR3 length: 14 residues. V shed 2 bases and J shed 2 bases, with 9 bases lying between them. The CDR3 protein is CASSYNAENTEAFF. CDR3 DNA sequence: TGTGCCAGCAGTTACAACGCAGAAAACACTGAAGCTTTCTTT.

The chain uses TRBV11-2 and TRBJ2-7; 7 nucleotides line up with TRBD2. Trimming at V came to 5 bases and at J to 6 bases, leaving 7 bases not matched to a gene. This CDR3 spans 13 amino acids. CDR1 and CDR2 (germline): SGHAT, FQNNGV. The CDR3: CASSRTSVGEQYF. The CDR3 bases are TGTGCCAGCAGCCGGACTAGTGTGGGCGAGCAGTACTTC.

V and J are TRBV5-1 and TRBJ1-1; D is perhaps TRBD1 (5 bases). The CDR3 contains 15 residues. Germline V lookup: CDR1 SGHRS, CDR2 YFSETQ. V was cut by 4 bases and J by 3 bases, with 16 bases left in between. DNA for the CDR3: TGCGCCAGCAGCCAGGGCTGGCAGACAGACACTGAAGCTTTCTTT. This sequence encodes CASSQGWQTDTEAFF.

The rearrangement joins TRBV2 to TRBJ2-7, with a weak D call TRBD2 (7 bases). Germline CDR1 and CDR2: SNHLY and FYNNEI. This CDR3 region has 15 residues. The V gene lost 5 bases and the J gene lost 1 base, with 15 bases spanning the gap. The CDR3 DNA follows: TGTGCCAGCAGTTGGGAGGGGAGGGGGTCCTACGAGCAGTACTTC. Translating it yields CASSWEGRGSYEQYF.

The chain recombines TRBV19 with TRBJ1-2; D is undetermined. The V gene's germline CDR1 is LNHDA and CDR2 SQIVND (reference sequence). The CDR3 runs to 15 residues. The V and J ends lost 1 base and 6 bases respectively, with 15 bases between them. CDR3 sequence reads: CASSIVGGQGDGYTF. DNA of the CDR3: TGTGCCAGTAGTATAGTGGGCGGGCAAGGAGATGGCTACACCTTC.

The chain employs TRBV7-3 and TRBJ2-2, with 12 bases fitting TRBD2. V was pared by 2 bases and J by 4 bases, with 11 bases of the junction left unmatched. The CDR3 has 19 residues. Germline lookup yields CDR1 SGHTA and CDR2 FQGTGA. CDR3 sequence (DNA): TGTGCCAGCAGCTTATCTTCTAGCGGGAGGGCCGGGGGCACCGGGGAGCTGTTTTTT. As protein: CASSLSSSGRAGGTGELFF. Based on the CDR3 plus reference TRBV7-3 and TRBJ2-2, the full variable domain is GAGVSQTPSNKVTEKGKYVELRCDPISGHTALYWYRQSLGQGPEFLIYFQGTGAADDSGLPNDRFFAVRPEGSVSTLKIQRTERGDSAVYLCASSLSSSGRAGGTGELFFGEGSRLTVL.

The V call is TRBV3-1 (or the pseudogene TRBV3-2), the J call TRBJ1-6, with TRBD1 matching 7 bases. Per the germline V gene, CDR1 is LGHDT and CDR2 is YNNKEL (reference sequence). Unmatched junction bases numbered 4, after V lost 1 base and J lost 7 bases. The CDR3 has 15 residues. CDR3 DNA: TGTGCCAGCAGCCAAGTTAGGACAGGAAATTCACCCCTCCACTTT. Translating it yields CASSQVRTGNSPLHF.

The chain has TRBV9 and TRBJ2-7, with 9 bases identical to TRBD2. CDR3 size: 16 residues. V shed 5 bases, J shed 6 bases, and the junction held 15 bases outside the gene matches. The germline CDR1 and CDR2 sequences are SGDLS and YYNGEE. The CDR3 region has the DNA TGTGCCAGCAGTCCTGCAAGTGCTAGCGGGACTTCCGAGCAGTACTTC. As protein: CASSPASASGTSEQYF. The whole variable domain, remainder taken from reference TRBV9 and TRBJ2-7, is DSGVTQTPKHLITATGQRVTLRCSPRSGDLSVYWYQQSLDQGLQFLIQYYNGEERAKGNILERFSAQQFPDLHSELNLSSLELGDSALYFCASSPASASGTSEQYFGPGTRLTVT.

The chain links TRBV6-6 to TRBJ1-3, with TRBD1 matching 9 bases. Germline V gives CDR1 MNHNY, CDR2 SVGAGI (reference sequence). CDR3 length: 17 residues. V was pared by 5 bases and J by 4 bases, with 12 bases of the junction left unmatched. CDR3 in amino acids: CASSRTAGTGLGNTIYF. CDR3 coding DNA: TGTGCCAGCAGTCGGACGGCCGGGACAGGGTTAGGAAACACCATATATTTT.

The gene calls are TRBV7-2 and TRBJ2-6; 7 bases agree with TRBD1. V dropped 5 bases and J dropped 0; count of bases not matched to a gene: 7. From germline, CDR1 is SGHTA and CDR2 FQGNSA. The CDR3 spans 17 residues. CDR3 nucleotide sequence: TGTGCCAGCAGCCCCGACAGGGTGGGCTCTGGGGCCAACGTCCTGACTTTC. The encoded protein is CASSPDRVGSGANVLTF.

J is TRBJ2-5 and V is TRBV7-3; a weak D match, TRBD2 (5 bases). Germline V CDR1 and CDR2: SGHTA, FQGTGA. This CDR3 is built from 13 residues. V was clipped by 8 bases and J by 4 bases, with 14 bases between them. The chain's CDR3 is CASSEGSRETQYF. CDR3 DNA sequence: TGTGCCAGCTCAGAGGGTTCCCGAGAGACCCAGTACTTC.

J is TRBJ1-2 and V is TRBV5-6, with 8 bases fitting TRBD1. The V segment lost 2 bases and the J segment 11 bases; nucleotides outside the gene matches: 8. Germline CDR1 is SGHDT and CDR2 is YYEEEE. This CDR3 has 13 residues. The CDR3 spells CASSFLLTGGYTF. The CDR3 nucleotides are TGTGCCAGCAGCTTCCTTCTAACAGGGGGTTACACCTTC.

The chain employs TRBV6-1 and TRBJ2-5; the match to TRBD1 covers 7 bases. J gave up 1 base and V 3 bases, and 5 bases lay outside the gene matches. The V gene's germline CDR1 is MNHNS and CDR2 SASEGT. CDR3 size: 15 residues. CDR3: CASSEVTGPQETQYF. CDR3 in DNA: TGTGCCAGCAGTGAGGTGACAGGGCCCCAAGAGACCCAGTACTTC.

V and J are TRBV12-3 or TRBV12-4 and TRBJ1-5, with a possible D match to TRBD1 (6 bases). V lost 5 bases and J lost 4, with 9 bases in between. The CDR3 has 13 amino acids. The CDR3 DNA follows: TGTGCCAGCAGTGCACAGGGAAATCAGCCCCAGCATTTT. This gives the protein CASSAQGNQPQHF.